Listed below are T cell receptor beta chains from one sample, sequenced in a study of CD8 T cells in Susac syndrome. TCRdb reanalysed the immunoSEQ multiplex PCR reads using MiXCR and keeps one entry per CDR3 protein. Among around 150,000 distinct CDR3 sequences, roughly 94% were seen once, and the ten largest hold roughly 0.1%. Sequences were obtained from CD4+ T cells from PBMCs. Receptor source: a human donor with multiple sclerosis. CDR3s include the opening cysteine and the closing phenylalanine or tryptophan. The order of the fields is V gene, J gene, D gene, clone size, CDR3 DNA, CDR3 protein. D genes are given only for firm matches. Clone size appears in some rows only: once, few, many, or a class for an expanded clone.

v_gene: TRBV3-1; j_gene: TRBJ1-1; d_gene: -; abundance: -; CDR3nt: TGTGCCAGCACCCGGGACGGAACGACAGAAGCTTTCTTT; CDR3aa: CASTRDGTTEAFF
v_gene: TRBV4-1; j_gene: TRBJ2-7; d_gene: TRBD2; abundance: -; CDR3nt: TGCGCCAGCAGCCAACAAGGGACTAGCGGGAGGTACGAGCAGTACTTC; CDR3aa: CASSQQGTSGRYEQYF
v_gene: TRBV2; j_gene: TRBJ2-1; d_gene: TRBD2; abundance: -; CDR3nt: TGTGCCAGCGTAGCGGGAGTAGGAAGCAATGAGCAGTTCTTC; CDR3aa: CASVAGVGSNEQFF
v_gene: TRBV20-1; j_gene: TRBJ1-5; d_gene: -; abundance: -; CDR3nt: TGCAGTGCTAGTACTTCGAGCACGGGCAATCAGCCCCAGCATTTT; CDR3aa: CSASTSSTGNQPQHF
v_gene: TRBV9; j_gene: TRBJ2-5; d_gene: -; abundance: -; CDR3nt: TGTGCCAGCAGCGCCCGGGGCCAAGAGACCCAGTACTTC; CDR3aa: CASSARGQETQYF
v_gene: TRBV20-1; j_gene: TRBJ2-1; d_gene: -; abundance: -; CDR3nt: TGCAGTGCAGGGGAAGGGCATGAGCAGTTCTTC; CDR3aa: CSAGEGHEQFF
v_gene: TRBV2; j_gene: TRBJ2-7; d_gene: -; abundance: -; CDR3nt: TGTGCCAGCAGCGGGACAATCGACGAGCAGTACTTC; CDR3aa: CASSGTIDEQYF
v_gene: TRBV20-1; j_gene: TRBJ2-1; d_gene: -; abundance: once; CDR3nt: TGCAGTGCTCAAAATTCCGGGACTGTCGACAATGAGCAGTTCTTC; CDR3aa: CSAQNSGTVDNEQFF
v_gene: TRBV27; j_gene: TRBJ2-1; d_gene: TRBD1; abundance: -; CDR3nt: TGTGCCAGCAGCCAGACAGGGACAAGCGATGAGCAGTTCTTC; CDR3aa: CASSQTGTSDEQFF
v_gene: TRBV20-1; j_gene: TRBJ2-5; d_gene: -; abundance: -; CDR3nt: TGCAGTGCTAAGGCTGGTGGGAGAGAGACCCAGTACTTC; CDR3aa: CSAKAGGRETQYF
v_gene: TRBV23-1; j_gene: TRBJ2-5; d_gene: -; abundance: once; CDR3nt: TGCGCCAGCAGTCATCAAATTCCGGGACCCAGCCAAGAGACCCAGTACTTC; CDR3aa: CASSHQIPGPSQETQYF
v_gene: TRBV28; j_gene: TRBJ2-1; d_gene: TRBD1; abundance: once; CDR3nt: TGTGCCAGCAGCCTAGGGACAGGGGGAAATGAGCAGTTCTTC; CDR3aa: CASSLGTGGNEQFF
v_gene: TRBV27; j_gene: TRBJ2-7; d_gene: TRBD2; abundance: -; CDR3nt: TGTGCCACCCACCCGACTAGCGGGAGTCACGAGCAGTACTTC; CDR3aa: CATHPTSGSHEQYF
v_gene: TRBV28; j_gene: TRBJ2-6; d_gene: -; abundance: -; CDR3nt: TGTGCCAGCATGCAGGCCTCTGGGGCCAACGTCCTGACTTTC; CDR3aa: CASMQASGANVLTF
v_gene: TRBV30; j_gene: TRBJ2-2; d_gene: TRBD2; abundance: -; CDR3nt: TGTGCCTGGAGCTCCGGACTAGCGGGAGAAGGGTGGTACACCGGGGAGCTGTTTTTT; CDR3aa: CAWSSGLAGEGWYTGELFF
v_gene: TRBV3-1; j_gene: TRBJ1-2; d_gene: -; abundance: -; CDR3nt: TGTGCCAGCAGCCAAGATGTGAGGGGCGGTGGCTACACCTTC; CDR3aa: CASSQDVRGGGYTF
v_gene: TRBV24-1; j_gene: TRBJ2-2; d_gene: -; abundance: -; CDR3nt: TGTGCCACCAGAGGTCCGATAACCGGGGAGCTGTTTTTT; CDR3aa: CATRGPITGELFF
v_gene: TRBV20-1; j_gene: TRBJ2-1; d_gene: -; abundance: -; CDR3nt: TGCAGTGCTAGAGATCAGGGACGAAGGGGAGGTGAGCAGTTCTTC; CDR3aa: CSARDQGRRGGEQFF
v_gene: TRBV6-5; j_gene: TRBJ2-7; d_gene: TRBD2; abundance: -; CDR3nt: TGTGCCAGCAGTTACTCGACTAGCGGGAGTAGTGTTTGGACCTACGAGCAGTACTTC; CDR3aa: CASSYSTSGSSVWTYEQYF
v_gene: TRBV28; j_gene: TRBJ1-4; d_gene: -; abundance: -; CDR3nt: TGTGCCAGCAGTTATGGGGTCGTTAATGAAAAACTGTTTTTT; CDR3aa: CASSYGVVNEKLFF
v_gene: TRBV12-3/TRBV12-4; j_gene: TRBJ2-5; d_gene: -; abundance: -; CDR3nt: TGTGCCAGCGCGATAAAAGAGACCCAGTACTTC; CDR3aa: CASAIKETQYF
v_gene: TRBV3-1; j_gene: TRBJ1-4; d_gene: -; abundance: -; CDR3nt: TGTGCCAGCAGCCAAGATGCAGGGCAGGGAAATGAAAAACTGTTTTTT; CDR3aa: CASSQDAGQGNEKLFF
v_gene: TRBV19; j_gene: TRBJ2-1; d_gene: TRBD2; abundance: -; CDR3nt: TGTGCCAGTAGGGCGGCTAGCGGGAGAGGAACGTCCTACAATGAGCAGTTCTTC; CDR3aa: CASRAASGRGTSYNEQFF
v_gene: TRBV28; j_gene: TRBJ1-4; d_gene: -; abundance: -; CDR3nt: TGTGCCAGCAGGGAACAGGGAGGGGAAAAACTGTTTTTT; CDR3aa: CASREQGGEKLFF
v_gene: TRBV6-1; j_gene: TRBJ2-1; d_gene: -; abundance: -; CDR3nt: TGTGCCAGCACACCCGGGCGGGCCCCGGGCTACAATGAGCAGTTCTTC; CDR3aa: CASTPGRAPGYNEQFF
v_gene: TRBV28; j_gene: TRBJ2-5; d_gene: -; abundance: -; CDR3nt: TGTGCCAGCAGTCCGGGGGACAGCCAAGAGACCCAGTACTTC; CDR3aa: CASSPGDSQETQYF
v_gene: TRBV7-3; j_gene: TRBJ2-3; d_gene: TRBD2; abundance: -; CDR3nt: TGTGCCAGCAGCTTAATGGGACTAGTCACAGATACGCAGTATTTT; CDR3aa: CASSLMGLVTDTQYF
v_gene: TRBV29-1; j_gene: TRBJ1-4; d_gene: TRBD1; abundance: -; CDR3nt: TGCAGCGTCCGCCTTATCGGGACAGGGGGTGAAAAACTGTTTTTT; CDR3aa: CSVRLIGTGGEKLFF
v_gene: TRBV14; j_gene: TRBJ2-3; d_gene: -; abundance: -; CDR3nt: TGTGCCAGCAGCCTTCTGGGACGCCCGGGGGAAGATACGCAGTATTTT; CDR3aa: CASSLLGRPGEDTQYF
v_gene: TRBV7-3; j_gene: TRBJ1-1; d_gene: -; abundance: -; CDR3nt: TGTGCCAGCAGCTTAGACGGGACGGCGAACACTGAAGCTTTCTTT; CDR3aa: CASSLDGTANTEAFF
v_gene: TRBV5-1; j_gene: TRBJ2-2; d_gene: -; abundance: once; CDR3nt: TGCGCCAGCAGGCAGACTGGTCAGAACACCGGGGAGCTGTTTTTT; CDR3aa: CASRQTGQNTGELFF
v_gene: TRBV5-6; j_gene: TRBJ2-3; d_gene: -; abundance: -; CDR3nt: -; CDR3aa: CASSQGFFGDTQYF
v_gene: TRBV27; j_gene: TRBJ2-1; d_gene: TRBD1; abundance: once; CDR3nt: TGTGCCAGCAGCTCTACAGGGGCCGGCTCCTACAATGAGCAGTTCTTC; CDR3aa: CASSSTGAGSYNEQFF